The next 17 T cell receptor beta chains were all read from a single sample in a study of blood T cell repertoires in COVID-19. TCRdb's table, derived via immunoSEQ multiplex PCR, lists solely in-frame clones and lacks some. The sample holds some 120,000 clones, around nine tenths seen once. The sequencing sample was made of peripheral blood. The receptor source for this set is a man between 60 and 75 years old with COVID-19, enrolled during active disease.

The DNA of the CDR3 is TGTGCCAGCAGGTCGACCGCCGGGACAGGGGGCAGAGCTTTCTTT. It yields the protein CASRSTAGTGGRAFF. This rearrangement joins TRBV3-1 (or the pseudogene TRBV3-2) to TRBJ1-1; 12 nucleotides match TRBD1. Per the germline V gene, CDR1 is LGHDT and CDR2 is YNNKEL (reference sequence). This CDR3 comprises 15 residues. The V gene end was trimmed by 6 bases and the J gene end by 10 bases; junction bases not matched to a gene: 12.

This clone was counted a few times. The V gene is TRBV2, the J gene TRBJ2-7, with a tentative D call TRBD2 (6 bases). Germline V gene data show CDR1 as SNHLY and CDR2 as FYNNEI. This CDR3 comprises 14 residues. The V gene lost 1 base and the J gene lost 3 bases, with 10 bases spanning the gap. This CDR3 reads CASSEVAEVYEQYF. In DNA form, the CDR3 reads TGTGCCAGCAGTGAAGTAGCGGAGGTCTACGAGCAGTACTTC.

The chain combines TRBV11-2 with TRBJ2-7; D may be TRBD2 (6 bases). Germline loops: CDR1 SGHAT, CDR2 FQNNGV. The CDR3 length is 15 residues. V lost 6 bases and J 3 bases, leaving 18 bases between the germline ends. The CDR3 DNA reads as TGTGCCAGCAGGCCTCTTAGCGGCAAGCACTACGAGCAGTACTTC. Amino acid sequence: CASRPLSGKHYEQYF. The entire variable domain, with the rest obtained from reference TRBV11-2 and TRBJ2-7, is as follows: EAGVAQSPRYKIIEKRQSVAFWCNPISGHATLYWYQQILGQGPKLLIQFQNNGVVDDSQLPKDRFSAERLKGVDSTLKIQPAKLEDSAVYLCASRPLSGKHYEQYFGPGTRLTVT.

The chain joins TRBV10-3 to TRBJ1-4, with 7 bases that match TRBD1. The CDR3 is 13 amino acids. Germline V gene data show CDR1 as ENHRY and CDR2 as SYGVKD. J was trimmed by 4 bases and V by 10 bases; bases with no gene match: 6. The CDR3 here is CATRQGGNEKLFF. For the CDR3, the DNA is TGTGCCACGAGACAGGGCGGTAATGAAAAACTGTTTTTT.

V usage is TRBV7-3 and J usage is TRBJ2-3; 9 bases agree with TRBD2. CDR1 and CDR2 from the germline V gene are SGHTA and FQGTGA. With 4 bases clipped from V and 5 bases from J, the junction kept 4 bases outside the gene matches. This CDR3 is 14 amino acids long. CDR3 DNA: TGTGCCAGCAGCTCTTCAGCGGGAGGAGATACGCAGTATTTT. It yields the protein CASSSSAGGDTQYF.

The V and J genes are TRBV18 and TRBJ2-1; the match to TRBD2 covers 10 bases. CDR3 length: 15 amino acids. CDR1 KGHSH and CDR2 LQKENI come from the germline V gene. V shed 1 base and J 8 bases; nucleotides not matched to a gene: 5. The CDR3 region has the DNA TGTGCCAGCTCACCACAAAAGCGGGAGGGCCATGAGCAGTTCTTC. It codes for CASSPQKREGHEQFF.

The rearrangement joins TRBV5-4 to TRBJ2-5; TRBD1 might be the D (6 bases). The CDR3 runs 15 residues. In germline, CDR1 is SGHNT, CDR2 YYREEE (reference sequence). With 4 bases removed from V and 1 base from J, the gap between germline ends came to 14 bases. The CDR3 loop is CASSAVQGFQETQYF. CDR3 DNA: TGTGCCAGCAGCGCGGTACAGGGCTTCCAAGAGACCCAGTACTTC.

This rearrangement joins TRBV6-5 to TRBJ1-2, with D perhaps TRBD1 (6 bases). The germline V and J ends were trimmed by 4 bases and 7 bases, with 16 bases remaining between them. Per germline, CDR1 MNHEY and CDR2 SVGAGI. This CDR3 has 14 residues. The CDR3 nucleotides read TGTGCCAGCAGTTGGGGCAGGGGACGCGGTGGCTACACCTTC. Translated, it gives CASSWGRGRGGYTF.

The V gene is TRBV7-3, the J gene TRBJ2-1, with 9 bases fitting TRBD1. The V and J ends lost 1 base and 5 bases, in that order; junction bases with no gene match: 6. Germline V lookup: CDR1 SGHTA, CDR2 FQGTGA. This CDR3 has 16 amino acids. The CDR3 region is CASSLRRTGENNEQFF. The CDR3 DNA sequence: TGTGCCAGCAGCTTAAGGCGGACAGGGGAAAACAATGAGCAGTTCTTC. Filled out from reference TRBV7-3 and TRBJ2-1, the complete variable domain reads GAGVSQTPSNKVTEKGKYVELRCDPISGHTALYWYRQSLGQGPEFLIYFQGTGAADDSGLPNDRFFAVRPEGSVSTLKIQRTERGDSAVYLCASSLRRTGENNEQFFGPGTRLTVL.

J is TRBJ2-1 and V is TRBV14, with 10 bases identical to TRBD2. The length of the CDR3 is 17 residues. Trimming took 4 bases from V and 0 from J; bases not matched to a gene: 6. Per germline, CDR1 SGHDN and CDR2 FVKESK. The CDR3 loop is CASSPRTSGSSYNEQFF. In nucleotides, the CDR3 is TGTGCCAGCAGCCCCCGGACTAGCGGAAGCTCCTACAATGAGCAGTTCTTC.

This chain connects TRBV24-1 to TRBJ1-4; D is uncertain. Germline assignment: CDR1 KGHDR and CDR2 SFDVKD. Trimming left V 5 bases short and J 0 bases short, with 3 bases between. The length of the CDR3 is 13 residues. The CDR3: CATSAATNEKLFF. The CDR3 nucleotides read TGTGCCACCAGTGCTGCAACTAATGAAAAACTGTTTTTT.

This chain joins TRBV28 and TRBJ2-7; D unclear. The CDR3 is 13 amino acids. In germline, CDR1 is MDHEN, CDR2 SYDVKM. Trimming removed 2 bases from V and 6 bases from J, with 11 bases in between. The CDR3 DNA reads TGTGCCAGCAGTTTAGCTCCTTCTAGCGAGCAGTACTTC. It encodes CASSLAPSSEQYF.

This chain joins TRBV21-1 and TRBJ1-5. TRBV21-1 is a pseudogene segment. CDR3 size: 17 residues. CDR3 sequence (DNA): TGTGCCAGCCGACTGCCCCCGGGAAGCGGGAGCAATCAGCCCCAGCATTTT. This encodes CASRLPPGSGSNQPQHF.

V is TRBV29-1 and J is TRBJ1-1; a weak D match, TRBD1 (6 bases). This CDR3 spans 11 amino acids. Germline loops: CDR1 SQVTM, CDR2 ANQGSEA. V shed 4 bases and J shed 3 bases, with 6 bases lying between them. Here the CDR3 DNA reads TGCAGCGTTGGACAGGACACTGAAGCTTTCTTT. It is translated as CSVGQDTEAFF. Based on the CDR3 plus reference TRBV29-1 and TRBJ1-1, the full variable domain is SAVISQKPSRDICQRGTSLTIQCQVDSQVTMMFWYRQQPGQSLTLIATANQGSEATYESGFVIDKFPISRPNLTFSTLTVSNMSPEDSSIYLCSVGQDTEAFFGQGTRLTVV.

The rearrangement joins TRBV2 to TRBJ1-1, with D possibly TRBD1 on 5 matching bases. Germline-derived CDR1 and CDR2 are SNHLY and FYNNEI. This CDR3 contains 15 residues. Between the trimmed V and J ends, which lost 5 bases and 3 bases, there was a span of 16 bases. The CDR3 spells CASSSHGGGDTEAFF. The CDR3, as DNA: TGTGCCAGCAGTAGCCACGGCGGAGGGGACACTGAAGCTTTCTTT.

J is TRBJ2-3 and V is TRBV11-2; 8 bases line up with TRBD2. In germline, CDR1 is SGHAT, CDR2 FQNNGV. The CDR3 totals 16 residues. Trimming cost V 3 bases and J 3 bases; bases outside gene matches: 8. The CDR3, as DNA: TGTGCCAGCAGCTTCACCAGCGGGAGTGGGACAGATACGCAGTATTTT. Translated, it gives CASSFTSGSGTDTQYF.

The chain is built from TRBV5-8 and TRBJ1-2, with D tentatively TRBD1 (5 bases). The length of the CDR3 is 14 residues. Trimming stripped 1 base from V and 4 bases from J, with 11 bases between. Germline CDR1 SGHTS, CDR2 YDEGEE. CDR3 in amino acids: CASSLFREGYGYTF. The DNA for the CDR3 is TGTGCCAGCAGCTTGTTCAGGGAGGGCTATGGCTACACCTTC.